These 9 T cell receptor beta chains were all obtained from the same sample, sequenced in a study of cytomegalovirus exposure and HLA in healthy donors (dated by TCRdb to 2016 to 2017). Libraries were constructed by the immunoSEQ multiplex PCR assay. For the multiplex PCR, a mixture combining 60 forward primers for TCR Vbeta segments and 13 reverse primers for TCR Jbeta segments was used. TCRdb mirrors the immuneACCESS table, restricted to in-frame sequences. Some clones are absent from its copies; in checked studies, under half trace to an unresolved V gene, and the reason for the others is unknown. The sample profile shows a few hundred thousand clones; 80% of them were found once. About 0.3% of the sample belongs to the ten largest clones. The sample was PBMCs. Receptors were obtained from a girl aged 2-10 years in good health and CMV-seronegative.

The chain employs TRBV7-9 and TRBJ2-1; 10 bases line up with TRBD2. The junction had 4 bases not matched to a gene; V was cut back by 2 bases and J by 0 bases. The CDR3 has 17 residues. The germline V gene has CDR1 SEHNR and CDR2 FQNEAQ (reference sequence). The CDR3 spells CASSLLPSGGSYNEQFF. The CDR3 DNA reads as TGTGCCAGCAGCTTATTGCCTAGCGGGGGCTCCTACAATGAGCAGTTCTTC. The full variable domain, rest sourced from reference TRBV7-9 and TRBJ2-1, is DTGVSQNPRHKITKRGQNVTFRCDPISEHNRLYWYRQTLGQGPEFLTYFQNEAQLEKSRLLSDRFSAERPKGSFSTLEIQRTEQGDSAMYLCASSLLPSGGSYNEQFFGPGTRLTVL.

The rearrangement links TRBV2 to TRBJ1-1; weak D call: TRBD1 (6 bases). CDR1 is SNHLY and CDR2 is FYNNEI in the germline V gene. Trimming cost V 7 bases and J 1 base, with 10 bases left between them. The length of the CDR3 is 13 residues. CDR3: CASKDSKNTEAFF. CDR3 nucleotides: TGTGCCAGCAAGGACAGTAAGAACACTGAAGCTTTCTTT. Complete variable domain (other parts from reference TRBV2 and TRBJ1-1): EPEVTQTPSHQVTQMGQEVILRCVPISNHLYFYWYRQILGQKVEFLVSFYNNEISEKSEIFDDQFSVERPDGSNFTLKIRSTKLEDSAMYFCASKDSKNTEAFFGQGTRLTVV.

This clone has just a few counts. The chain uses TRBV7-9 and TRBJ1-2; weak D call: TRBD1 (6 bases). V lost 5 bases to trimming and J lost 6 bases, with 16 bases between them. The CDR3 spans 14 residues. Germline CDR1 is SEHNR and CDR2 is FQNEAQ (reference sequence). The CDR3 sequence: CASSIQGYGDGYTF. For the CDR3, the DNA is TGTGCCAGCAGCATACAGGGATACGGTGATGGCTACACCTTC.

The table lists this clone with a count of one. V usage is TRBV4-1 and J usage is TRBJ1-2, with 12 bases matching TRBD1. The length of the CDR3 is 17 residues. V was clipped by 0 bases and J by 3 bases; unmatched bases: 5. Germline V lookup: CDR1 MGHRA, CDR2 YSYEKL. CDR3 sequence (DNA): TGCGCCAGCAGCCAAGAGATAGGGACAGGGGGCTACTATGGCTACACCTTC. It encodes CASSQEIGTGGYYGYTF.

This chain uses TRBV5-6 with TRBJ1-5, with TRBD1 matching 7 bases. Trimming removed 3 bases from V and 7 bases from J; junction bases left unmatched: 7. The CDR3 sequence is 14 residues long. The germline CDR1 and CDR2 sequences are SGHDT and YYEEEE. This CDR3 is CASSYGQAAQPQHF. CDR3 sequence (DNA): TGTGCCAGCAGCTATGGACAGGCAGCGCAGCCCCAGCATTTT.

In DNA form, the CDR3 reads TGTGCCAGCAGTCTCTATTCCAGGGGAAGCGGCTACACCTTC. Residues: CASSLYSRGSGYTF. The chain has TRBV27 and TRBJ1-2; D may be TRBD1 (6 bases). CDR3 length: 14 amino acids. V dropped 5 bases and J dropped 8 bases, with 18 bases sitting between them. Looked up from germline, CDR1 is MNHEY and CDR2 is SMNVEV (reference sequence).

The chain recombines TRBV5-4 with TRBJ1-3; D is perhaps TRBD1 (5 bases). With 6 bases removed from V and 0 bases from J, the gap between germline ends came to 13 bases. Germline assignment: CDR1 SGHNT and CDR2 YYREEE (reference sequence). The CDR3 is made up of 15 amino acids. The CDR3 spells CASNRWGHSGNTIYF. The CDR3 DNA is TGTGCCAGCAACCGGTGGGGCCACTCTGGAAACACCATATATTTT.

This rearrangement joins TRBV25-1 to TRBJ2-7; D uncertain. Trimming left V 1 base short and J 0 bases short, with 13 bases between. Germline V lookup: CDR1 MGHDK, CDR2 SYGVNS. The CDR3 is 16 amino acids. This CDR3 reads CASSESTGRTSYEQYF. The CDR3 nucleotides are TGTGCCAGCAGTGAATCAACGGGTCGCACCTCCTACGAGCAGTACTTC.

This rearrangement joins TRBV18 to TRBJ1-1; D may be TRBD1 (5 bases). The germline V gene has CDR1 KGHSH and CDR2 LQKENI. V was trimmed by 6 bases and J by 0 bases, leaving 17 bases between them. This CDR3 contains 16 residues. The CDR3 nucleotides read TGTGCCAGCTCCTGGGACGGGGGTATCATGAACACTGAAGCTTTCTTT. It encodes CASSWDGGIMNTEAFF. The full variable domain, its missing parts supplied by reference TRBV18 and TRBJ1-1, is NAGVMQNPRHLVRRRGQEARLRCSPMKGHSHVYWYRQLPEEGLKFMVYLQKENIIDESGMPKERFSAEFPKEGPSILRIQQVVRGDSAAYFCASSWDGGIMNTEAFFGQGTRLTVV.